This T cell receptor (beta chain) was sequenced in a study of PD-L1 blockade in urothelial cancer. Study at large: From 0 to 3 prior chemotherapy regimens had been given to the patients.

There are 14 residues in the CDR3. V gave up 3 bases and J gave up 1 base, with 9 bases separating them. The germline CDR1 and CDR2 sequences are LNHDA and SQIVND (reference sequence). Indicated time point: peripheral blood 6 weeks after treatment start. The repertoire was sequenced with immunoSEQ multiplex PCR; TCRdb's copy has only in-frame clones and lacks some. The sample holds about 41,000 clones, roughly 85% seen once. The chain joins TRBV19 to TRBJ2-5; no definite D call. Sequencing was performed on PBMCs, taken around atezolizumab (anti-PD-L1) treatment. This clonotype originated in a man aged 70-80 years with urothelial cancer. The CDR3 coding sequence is TGTGCCAGTAGTATCACAGCTTTCCAAGAGACCCAGTACTTC. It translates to CASSITAFQETQYF.